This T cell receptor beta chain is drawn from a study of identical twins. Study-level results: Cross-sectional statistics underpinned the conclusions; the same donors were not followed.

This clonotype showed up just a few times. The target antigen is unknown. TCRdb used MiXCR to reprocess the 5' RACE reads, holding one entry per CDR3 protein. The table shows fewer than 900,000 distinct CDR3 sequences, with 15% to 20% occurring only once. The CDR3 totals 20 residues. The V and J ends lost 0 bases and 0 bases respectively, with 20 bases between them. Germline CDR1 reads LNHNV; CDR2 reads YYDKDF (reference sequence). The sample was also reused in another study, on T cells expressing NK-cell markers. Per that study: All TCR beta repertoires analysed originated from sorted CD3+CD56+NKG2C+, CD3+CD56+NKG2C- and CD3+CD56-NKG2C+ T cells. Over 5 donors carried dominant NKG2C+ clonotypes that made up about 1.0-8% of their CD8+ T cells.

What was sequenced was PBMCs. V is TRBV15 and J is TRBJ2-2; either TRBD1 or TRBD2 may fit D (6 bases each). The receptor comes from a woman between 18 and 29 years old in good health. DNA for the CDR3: TGTGCCACCAGCAGAGATCGAGGGGGGATGGGAGTGGCGAACACCGGGGAGCTGTTTTTT. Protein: CATSRDRGGMGVANTGELFF.